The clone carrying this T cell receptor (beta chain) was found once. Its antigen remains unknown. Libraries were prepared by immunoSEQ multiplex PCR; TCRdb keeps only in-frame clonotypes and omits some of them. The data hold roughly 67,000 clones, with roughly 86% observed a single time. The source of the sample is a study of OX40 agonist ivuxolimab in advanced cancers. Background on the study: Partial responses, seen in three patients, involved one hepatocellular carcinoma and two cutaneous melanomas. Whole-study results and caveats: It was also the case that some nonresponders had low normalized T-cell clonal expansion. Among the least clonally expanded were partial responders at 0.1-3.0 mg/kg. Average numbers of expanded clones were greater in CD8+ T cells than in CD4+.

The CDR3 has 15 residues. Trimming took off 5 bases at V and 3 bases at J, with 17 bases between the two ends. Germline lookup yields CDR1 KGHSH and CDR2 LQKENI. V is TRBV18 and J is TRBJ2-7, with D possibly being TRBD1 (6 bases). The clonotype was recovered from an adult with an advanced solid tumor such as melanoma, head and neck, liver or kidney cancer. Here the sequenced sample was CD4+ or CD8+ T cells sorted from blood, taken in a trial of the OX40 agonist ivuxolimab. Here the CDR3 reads CASSVQPGDIYEQYF. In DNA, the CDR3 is TGTGCCAGCTCAGTCCAGCCTGGGGACATCTACGAGCAGTACTTC.